This T cell receptor beta chain was identified during a study of blood T cells in healthy people across ages. General observations from the study: Naive CD4+ cell counts and diversity both ran higher in long-lived than in aged donors. The CMV status of each donor remained undetermined, and this could have confounded shifts in expanded clonotypes.

The germline gives CDR1 SQVTM, CDR2 ANQGSEA. The CDR3 consists of 13 residues. Trimming left V 4 bases short and J 7 bases short, with 14 bases between. Of note for this clonotype: The antigen is undetermined.

Together with a sample-barcoded 5' primer, a J-beta primer mix was included in a second PCR lasting roughly 6 to 12 cycles. Each CDR3 protein is one row after TCRdb ran MiXCR on the 5' RACE reads. The sample lists 500,000 to 650,000 distinct CDR3 sequences, about 27% occurring once. The same specimen was also included in a second study, on T cells of mothers and their children.

The V gene is TRBV29-1, the J gene TRBJ2-4; TRBD1 or TRBD2 may be the D gene (7 bases each). The clonotype originates from a boy between 2 and 10 years old in good health. The sample consisted of blood. CDR3 coding DNA: TGCAGCGTTGTTACCCAGGGGGGGAACATTCAGTACTTC. Translating gives CSVVTQGGNIQYF.